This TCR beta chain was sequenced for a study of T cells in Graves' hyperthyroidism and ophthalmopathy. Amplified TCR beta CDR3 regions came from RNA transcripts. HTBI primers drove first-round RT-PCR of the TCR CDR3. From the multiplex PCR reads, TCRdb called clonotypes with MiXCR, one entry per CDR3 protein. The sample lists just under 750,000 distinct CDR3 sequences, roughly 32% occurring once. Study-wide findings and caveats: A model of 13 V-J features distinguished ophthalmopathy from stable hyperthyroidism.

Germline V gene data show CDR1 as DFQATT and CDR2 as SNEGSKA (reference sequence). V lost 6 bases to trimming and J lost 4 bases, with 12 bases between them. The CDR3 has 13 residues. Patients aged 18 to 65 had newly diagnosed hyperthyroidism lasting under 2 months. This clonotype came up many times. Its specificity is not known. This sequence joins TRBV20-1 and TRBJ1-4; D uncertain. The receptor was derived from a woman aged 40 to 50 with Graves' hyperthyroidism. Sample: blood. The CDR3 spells CSAAGALNEKLFF. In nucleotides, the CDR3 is TGCAGTGCCGCAGGAGCCCTTAATGAAAAACTGTTTTTT.